This TCR beta chain was profiled in a study of metastatic and nonmetastatic thyroid tumors. Turning to the study itself: Repertoires from blood and tumor or nodule tissue of malignant and benign thyroid patients were compared.

This CDR3 region has 15 residues. Trimming removed 2 bases at V and 4 bases at J, with 14 bases between. Germline loops: CDR1 MNHNS, CDR2 SASEGT. This clone was recorded a few times. The antigen remains undetermined. As processed by the authors: The study took CDR3 differences across clinicopathological groups and made a distant-metastasis classifier for papillary thyroid cancer from them. TCRdb re-processed the PCR reads through MiXCR. The V and J calls and clone size come from TCRdb's table, not from the authors' own analysis. This table has about 6,400 clones, 30% to 35% appearing once. Broader study findings: It was reportedly found that TCR beta diversity was significantly higher in malignant thyroid tumors than in benign nodules, a difference seen in both blood and tumor samples.

No treatment of any kind had been given to any patient before thyroid surgery. Material for sequencing was tumor tissue. The V call is TRBV6-1, the J call TRBJ1-2; D is unclear. The source of this sequence is a female donor with papillary thyroid cancer or a benign thyroid nodule (not recorded which). Some clones in this sample may be carry-over from other donors' samples. The CDR3 DNA reads TGTGCCAGCAGTGAATCCGCGCACGATTCCTATGGCTACACCTTC. Translated: CASSESAHDSYGYTF.